The present T cell receptor (beta chain) was sequenced within a study of memory CD4+ T cells and cytomegalovirus serostatus. This clone occurred once. Single viable CD3+CD4+CD8-CD45RO+ cells were sorted as the memory CD4+ T cells. Generated by immunoSEQ multiplex PCR, the TCRdb table keeps only in-frame clones and is missing some. The table records 50,000 or so clones, around 77% of them present only once. This sequence originates from an adult in good health and CMV-seronegative. The sample was memory CD4+ T cells from blood.

CDR3 loop: CSVDGLAGENEQFF. The CDR3 DNA reads TGCAGCGTTGACGGCCTAGCGGGGGAGAATGAGCAGTTCTTC. The V gene is TRBV29-1, the J gene TRBJ2-1, with TRBD2 matching 10 bases. The V gene end was trimmed by 3 bases and the J gene end by 7 bases; junction bases not matched to a gene: 6. CDR3 length: 14 residues. CDR1 is SQVTM, CDR2 ANQGSEA, per germline.